Below, 6 T cell receptor beta chains from the same sample are listed, as sequenced in a study of cytomegalovirus exposure and HLA in healthy donors. The PCR contained 60 Vbeta and 13 Jbeta primers. Sequenced by immunoSEQ multiplex PCR; TCRdb stores in-frame clones only, minus some. The sample lists roughly 150,000 clones, about 75% seen once, with approximately 2.3% in the top ten. Sequencing was performed on PBMCs. These receptor sequences come from a female donor in good health and CMV-seronegative.

The chain joins TRBV28 to TRBJ1-2; D is possibly TRBD1 (5 bases). The germline gives CDR1 MDHEN, CDR2 SYDVKM. Trimming pared 2 bases from V and 2 bases from J, leaving 12 bases between. The CDR3 covers 15 residues. The CDR3 nucleotides read TGTGCCAGCAGTTTAGGTCCGGACACAAACTATGGCTACACCTTC. Its protein product is CASSLGPDTNYGYTF.

This chain connects TRBV29-1 to TRBJ1-2; possible D gene TRBD1, 6 bases. V shed 6 bases and J shed 7 bases, with 12 bases lying between them. The CDR3 spans 11 residues. The germline V gene encodes CDR1 SQVTM and CDR2 ANQGSEA. CDR3 bases: TGCAGCGTCCTCCTACAGGGTGGCTACACCTTC. Translated, it gives CSVLLQGGYTF.

The chain combines TRBV2 with TRBJ2-7, with TRBD2 matching 10 bases. The V segment lost 4 bases and the J segment 6 bases; nucleotides outside the gene matches: 12. Germline assignment: CDR1 SNHLY and CDR2 FYNNEI. This CDR3 is built from 16 residues. In DNA form, the CDR3 reads TGTGCCAGCAGTGCACCTTCAGCGGGAGGGCCGGGCGAGCAGTACTTC. Translating gives CASSAPSAGGPGEQYF.

The rearrangement links TRBV19 to TRBJ2-2; D gene unclear. The V gene's germline CDR1 is LNHDA and CDR2 SQIVND (reference sequence). The CDR3 runs 14 residues. V lost 5 bases, J lost 1 base, and 8 bases lay in between. CDR3 loop: CASSLSMNTGELFF. The CDR3 DNA reads as TGTGCCAGTAGTCTCTCTATGAACACCGGGGAGCTGTTTTTT.

In regard to this clone: At one boundary the junction diverges from the germline segment, which might be a read error. The V call is TRBV27, the J call TRBJ2-1; 14 bases agree with TRBD2. Germline V lookup: CDR1 MNHEY, CDR2 SMNVEV (reference sequence). The CDR3 is 19 residues long. For the CDR3, the DNA is TGTGCCAACAGTCCCTCCCCGGGACTAGCGGGAGCGTCGAGGAATGAGCAGTTCTTC. This sequence encodes CANSPSPGLAGASRNEQFF.

The gene calls are TRBV7-8 and TRBJ2-1; D may be TRBD2 (5 bases). The CDR3 is 14 amino acids. The germline V and J ends were trimmed by 2 bases and 2 bases, with 7 bases remaining between them. The germline gives CDR1 SGHVS, CDR2 FQNEAQ. CDR3 in DNA: TGTGCCAGCAGCTTAAGAGGGCCCTACAATGAGCAGTTCTTC. This codes for CASSLRGPYNEQFF.